The source of this TCR beta chain is a study of blood T cell repertoires in COVID-19. Study at large: The United States, Italy and Spain supplied acute and convalescent COVID-19 samples. PBMCs, B-cell-depleted T cells, or T cells were the source of the cDNA or gDNA that made up the material.

Authors' data handling: Amplified reference gene primers provided the basis for estimating nucleated cell counts. TCRdb's table, derived via immunoSEQ multiplex PCR, lists solely in-frame clones and lacks some. V and J calls plus clone size are reproduced from that table; the DNA served to infer D and trimming. Of approximately 150,000 clones listed, roughly 82% were seen once; the top ten hold about 15%. CDR3 size: 16 residues. Germline CDR1 reads SGHVS; CDR2 reads FQNEAQ. Trimming stripped 4 bases from V and 4 bases from J, with 19 bases between. Sequenced material: peripheral blood. The receptor was derived from a human donor with acute or convalescent COVID-19. The donor label of this sample is uncertain. J is TRBJ2-5 and V is TRBV7-8; D is perhaps TRBD1 (7 bases). CDR3 residues: CASSSVPAGGGETQYF. The CDR3 DNA sequence: TGTGCCAGCAGCTCGGTACCCGCAGGGGGAGGAGAGACCCAGTACTTC.